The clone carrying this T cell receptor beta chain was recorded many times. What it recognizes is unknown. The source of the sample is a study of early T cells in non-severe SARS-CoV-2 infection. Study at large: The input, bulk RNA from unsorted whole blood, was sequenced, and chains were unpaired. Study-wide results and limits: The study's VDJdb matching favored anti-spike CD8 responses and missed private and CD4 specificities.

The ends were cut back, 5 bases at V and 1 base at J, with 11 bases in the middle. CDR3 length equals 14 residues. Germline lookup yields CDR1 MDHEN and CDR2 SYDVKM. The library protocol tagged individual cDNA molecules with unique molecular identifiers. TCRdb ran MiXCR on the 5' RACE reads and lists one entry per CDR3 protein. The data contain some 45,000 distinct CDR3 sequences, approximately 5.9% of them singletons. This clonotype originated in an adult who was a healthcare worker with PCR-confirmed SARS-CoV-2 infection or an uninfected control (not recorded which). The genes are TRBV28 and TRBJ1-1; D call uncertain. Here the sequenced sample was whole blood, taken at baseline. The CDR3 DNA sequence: TGTGCCAGCAGTATCCGTATTCGGAACACTGAAGCTTTCTTT. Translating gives CASSIRIRNTEAFF.